This is a list of T cell receptor beta chains from one sample in a study of T cell repertoires in cytomegalovirus infection. In TCRdb, the reads were re-called with MiXCR into one record per CDR3 protein. The sample consists of approximately 630,000 distinct CDR3 sequences, 24% of them appearing once. The sequencing input was CD8+ T cells from PBMCs. The receptors were sampled from a human donor in good health (CMV status not recorded). Some clones in this sample may be carry-over from other donors' samples. Both conserved end residues are part of each CDR3. The D gene is left open where the match is weak. Size is omitted from some rows. Given values are once, few, many or a class for expanded clones.

j_call v_call clone_size d_call cdr3_aa cdr3_nt
TRBJ2-2 TRBV10-1 NA TRBD2 CASSDPPGGNTGELFF TGCGCCAGCAGTGACCCTCCGGGGGGGAACACCGGGGAGCTGTTTTTT
TRBJ1-2 TRBV5-1 NA TRBD1 CASSLSGQGEWNYGYTF TGCGCCAGCAGCTTGTCGGGACAGGGCGAGTGGAACTATGGCTACACCTTC
TRBJ2-3 TRBV29-1 once NA CSVEEETATDTQYF TGCAGCGTTGAAGAGGAGACAGCCACAGATACGCAGTATTTT
TRBJ1-1 TRBV27 NA NA CASSPHTVNTEAFF TGTGCCAGCAGCCCCCATACAGTGAACACTGAAGCTTTCTTT
TRBJ2-7 TRBV7-8 many NA CASSLESPGRYEQYF TGTGCCAGCAGCTTAGAAAGTCCGGGACGGTACGAGCAGTACTTC
TRBJ1-1 TRBV29-1 NA NA CSVPRGRAENTEAFF TGCAGCGTTCCCCGAGGTAGGGCCGAGAACACTGAAGCTTTCTTT
TRBJ2-3 TRBV19 NA TRBD2 CASSMVTSGTDTQYF TGTGCCAGTAGTATGGTGACTAGCGGGACAGATACGCAGTATTTT
TRBJ2-4 TRBV7-6 NA NA CANSPGGAIQYF TGTGCCAACAGTCCCGGGGGCGCTATTCAGTACTTC
TRBJ2-1 TRBV20-1 few TRBD2 CSASRLREGDEQFF TGCAGTGCTAGTCGACTGCGGGAGGGCGATGAGCAGTTCTTC
TRBJ2-1 TRBV28 NA NA CASGVPYNEQFF TGTGCCAGCGGGGTTCCCTACAATGAGCAGTTCTTC
TRBJ2-2 TRBV5-6 few NA CASSLDPLELFF TGTGCCAGCAGCTTGGATCCCCTGGAGCTGTTTTTT
TRBJ2-7 TRBV12-5 few NA CASGLVLGEQYF TGTGCTAGTGGTTTGGTACTGGGAGAGCAGTACTTC
TRBJ2-2 TRBV10-3 few NA CAIGLAGNTGELFF TGTGCCATCGGCCTAGCCGGGAACACCGGGGAGCTGTTTTTT
TRBJ1-4 TRBV7-8 many NA CASSLAGRLTNEKLFF TGTGCCAGCAGCTTAGCAGGAAGGCTTACTAATGAAAAACTGTTTTTT
TRBJ1-2 TRBV10-3 many NA CAISGRDTKNYGYTF TGTGCCATCAGTGGCCGGGACACCAAAAACTATGGCTACACCTTC
TRBJ2-1 TRBV12-3/TRBV12-4 few NA CASRPPSGNEQFF TGTGCCAGCAGGCCGCCGTCGGGCAATGAGCAGTTCTTC